The 25 T cell receptor beta chains below come from one sample, sequenced in a study of T cell responses to AZD1222 COVID-19 vaccine (dated by TCRdb to about 2021). The meaning of the sample's time point label: about 28 days (+/-7) after the second vaccine dose. The receptor library was made with the immunoSEQ multiplex PCR assay. TCRdb re-hosts the immuneACCESS table, in-frame sequences only. Its copies lack some clones; in the studies checked, an unresolved V gene accounts for under half of them, and the cause for the rest is not known. For this sample the table gives more than 95,000 clones, of which roughly 87% were detected only once. More than 40% of the sample is in the top ten clones. Sequencing used peripheral blood, obtained 28 days after the second AZD1222 dose. The receptor set was obtained from an adult who received the AZD1222 COVID-19 vaccine.

This chain links TRBV30 with TRBJ2-1; tentative D call: TRBD2 (6 bases). The CDR3 length is 13 residues. Trimming left V 5 bases short and J 5 bases short, with 13 bases between. Germline CDR1 GTSNPN, CDR2 SVGIG (reference sequence). In DNA, the CDR3 is TGTGCCTGGGGGAAGACTAGGAACAATGAGCAGTTCTTC. This encodes CAWGKTRNNEQFF.

The V call is TRBV28, the J call TRBJ1-2, with TRBD1 matching over 7 bases. CDR3 length equals 15 residues. J gave up 2 bases and V 5 bases, and 8 bases lay outside the gene matches. Germline V lookup: CDR1 MDHEN, CDR2 SYDVKM. The CDR3 DNA reads as TGTGCCAGCAGTGCAGAAATACAGGGGAACTATGGCTACACCTTC. Translated, it gives CASSAEIQGNYGYTF.

The chain is built from TRBV3-1 (or the pseudogene TRBV3-2) and TRBJ2-1; D not resolved. Germline CDR1 LGHDT, CDR2 YNNKEL (reference sequence). The V and J ends lost 7 bases and 3 bases respectively, with 13 bases between them. This CDR3 contains 14 residues. The CDR3, as DNA: TGTGCCAGCACCTCAGGAGCTGGCTACAATGAGCAGTTCTTC. Amino acid sequence: CASTSGAGYNEQFF.

The V gene is TRBV6-5, the J gene TRBJ1-5; 7 nucleotides match TRBD1. Trimming cost V 2 bases and J 3 bases; bases outside gene matches: 1. The CDR3 extends over 14 amino acids. Germline assignment: CDR1 MNHEY and CDR2 SVGAGI. CDR3 sequence reads: CASSYGTVNQPQHF. CDR3 sequence (DNA): TGTGCCAGCAGTTACGGGACAGTCAATCAGCCCCAGCATTTT.

The chain uses TRBV7-9 and TRBJ1-4; 7 nucleotides align to TRBD1. The CDR3 is 17 residues long. V trimming: 4 bases; J trimming: 3 bases; junction bases outside the gene matches: 11. The germline V gene encodes CDR1 SEHNR and CDR2 FQNEAQ (reference sequence). For the CDR3, the DNA is TGTGCCAGCAGCTCCTCACAGGGGCCGAGGGCTAATGAAAAACTGTTTTTT. It is translated as CASSSSQGPRANEKLFF.

Concerning this clone: Different DNA sequences within this sample yield the same CDR3. The chain has TRBV7-2 and TRBJ1-3; 9 positions agree with TRBD1. Unmatched junction bases numbered 2, after V lost 4 bases and J lost 7 bases. The germline gives CDR1 SGHTA, CDR2 FQGNSA. This CDR3 is built from 13 residues. The CDR3 reads CASSSDRGNTIYF. Written as DNA, the CDR3 is TGTGCCAGCAGCTCAGACAGGGGGAACACCATATATTTT.

V and J are TRBV7-9 and TRBJ2-5, with 8 bases identical to TRBD2. CDR1 is SEHNR, CDR2 FQNEAQ, per germline (reference sequence). The CDR3 has 15 residues. Losses at the gene ends were 4 bases for V and 8 bases for J; bases not matched to a gene: 12. Written as DNA, the CDR3 is TGTGCCAGCAGCTCAGTCAGCGGGAGAACGCCTACCCAGTACTTC. The encoded protein is CASSSVSGRTPTQYF.

The chain employs TRBV3-1 (or the pseudogene TRBV3-2) and TRBJ2-3; the match to TRBD2 covers 13 bases. CDR3 length equals 15 residues. CDR1 is LGHDT and CDR2 is YNNKEL in the germline V gene (reference sequence). Germline trimming cut 6 bases from V and 4 bases from J; bases unmatched to any gene: 4. The CDR3 nucleotides are TGTGCCAGCAGGCGTGGACTAGCGGGGGCAGATACGCAGTATTTT. It translates to CASRRGLAGADTQYF.

The V and J genes are TRBV11-2 and TRBJ2-2; TRBD2 aligns across 10 bases. The CDR3 extends over 15 amino acids. Germline CDR1 and CDR2: SGHAT and FQNNGV. V dropped 6 bases and J dropped 4; count of bases not matched to a gene: 5. Written as DNA, the CDR3 is TGTGCCAGCAGACCTAGCGGGAGCGGCACCGGGGAGCTGTTTTTT. This gives the protein CASRPSGSGTGELFF.

The J gene is TRBJ2-1, the V gene TRBV28, with D perhaps TRBD1 or TRBD2 (5 bases each). This CDR3 has 15 residues. The V gene lost 2 bases and the J gene lost 0 bases, with 8 bases spanning the gap. CDR1 is MDHEN, CDR2 SYDVKM, per germline. As DNA, the CDR3 is TGTGCCAGCAGTTTAGGTGGGGGCTCCTACAATGAGCAGTTCTTC. It yields the protein CASSLGGGSYNEQFF.

CDR3 sequence reads: CASSPPNREGETQYF. CDR3 sequence (DNA): TGTGCCAGCTCACCACCGAACAGGGAGGGAGAGACCCAGTACTTC. The rearrangement joins TRBV18 to TRBJ2-5, with D maybe TRBD2 (7 bases). From germline, CDR1 is KGHSH and CDR2 LQKENI. The CDR3 is made up of 15 amino acids. V lost 0 bases and J 4 bases, leaving 12 bases between the germline ends.

This chain joins TRBV5-1 and TRBJ1-1; 9 nucleotides line up with TRBD1. This CDR3 region has 17 residues. Trimming cost V 0 bases and J 5 bases; bases outside gene matches: 11. Germline V lookup: CDR1 SGHRS, CDR2 YFSETQ. The CDR3, as DNA: TGCGCCAGCAGCTTGGCCCCACAGGGGGCGTGGGAAACTGAAGCTTTCTTT. As protein: CASSLAPQGAWETEAFF.

The chain uses TRBV15 and TRBJ1-3; D gene uncertain. V was trimmed by 0 bases and J by 0 bases, leaving 9 bases between them. The CDR3 is 16 residues long. Germline assignment: CDR1 LNHNV and CDR2 YYDKDF (reference sequence). CDR3 in amino acids: CATSRDYLHSGNTIYF. The CDR3 DNA sequence: TGTGCCACCAGCAGAGATTATCTTCACTCTGGAAACACCATATATTTT.

This chain connects TRBV7-2 to TRBJ1-6; D unclear. Germline CDR1 is SGHTA and CDR2 is FQGNSA. Trimming took off 4 bases at V and 4 bases at J, with 8 bases between the two ends. This CDR3 is 14 amino acids long. CDR3 bases: TGTGCCAGCAGCTCCGGGTCTTATAATTCACCCCTCCACTTT. Translation: CASSSGSYNSPLHF.

The rearrangement joins TRBV7-8 to TRBJ1-2; 7 positions agree with TRBD1. Trimming at V came to 2 bases and at J to 4 bases, leaving 4 bases not matched to a gene. Germline lookup yields CDR1 SGHVS and CDR2 FQNEAQ. The CDR3 runs 14 residues. CDR3 sequence reads: CASSLTRQGYGYTF. In DNA form, the CDR3 reads TGTGCCAGCAGCTTAACTAGACAGGGCTATGGCTACACCTTC.

J is TRBJ2-5 and V is TRBV27, with 15 bases lining up with TRBD2. CDR3 length: 15 residues. In germline, CDR1 is MNHEY, CDR2 SMNVEV (reference sequence). Trimming removed 6 bases from V and 4 bases from J; junction bases left unmatched: 3. The CDR3 is CASRPGLAGGETQYF. As DNA, the CDR3 is TGTGCCAGCAGACCGGGACTAGCGGGAGGAGAGACCCAGTACTTC.

This sequence joins TRBV15 and TRBJ1-2, with D unresolved. With 5 bases removed from V and 8 bases from J, the gap between germline ends came to 9 bases. Germline V CDR1 and CDR2: LNHNV, YYDKDF (reference sequence). The CDR3 is made up of 11 amino acids. The CDR3 DNA follows: TGTGCCACCAGCGAAACTCGAGGCTACACCTTC. Translating gives CATSETRGYTF.

This chain connects TRBV7-9 to TRBJ2-5; no clear D. Germline V CDR1 and CDR2: SEHNR, FQNEAQ (reference sequence). Trimming took 5 bases from V and 0 from J, leaving 10 bases between them. This CDR3 is built from 14 residues. CDR3 nucleotide sequence: TGTGCCAGCAGCCTGGACGTAAACCAAGAGACCCAGTACTTC. Its translation: CASSLDVNQETQYF.

The CDR3 reads CASSLAYYYQETQYF. The CDR3 DNA reads TGTGCCAGCAGCTTGGCCTACTACTACCAAGAGACCCAGTACTTC. The V and J genes are TRBV5-5 and TRBJ2-5; D remains unclear. Germline CDR1 reads SGHKS; CDR2 reads YYEKEE (reference sequence). The CDR3 totals 15 residues. V was pared by 0 bases and J by 0 bases, with 9 bases between.

This clone was seen only a few times. The chain is built from TRBV28 and TRBJ2-7; D gene uncertain. V lost 6 bases, J lost 0 bases, and 9 bases lay in between. The CDR3 contains 13 residues. Germline CDR1 is MDHEN and CDR2 is SYDVKM. This chain's CDR3 is CASSKPSSYEQYF. The DNA for the CDR3 is TGTGCCAGCAGCAAACCATCCTCCTACGAGCAGTACTTC. The whole variable domain, filled in from reference TRBV28 and TRBJ2-7, reads DVKVTQSSRYLVKRTGEKVFLECVQDMDHENMFWYRQDPGLGLRLIYFSYDVKMKEKGDIPEGYSVSREKKERFSLILESASTNQTSMYLCASSKPSSYEQYFGPGTRLTVT.

For the CDR3, the DNA is TGTGCCACCAATAGTGCAACGGGTGCCTACAATGAGCAGTTCTTC. Its protein is CATNSATGAYNEQFF. The gene calls are TRBV24-1 and TRBJ2-1; D not resolved. Between the trimmed V and J ends, which lost 8 bases and 2 bases, there was a span of 15 bases. The CDR3 length is 15 residues. Germline CDR1 and CDR2: KGHDR and SFDVKD.

This clone was found once. The chain is built from TRBV12-3 or TRBV12-4 and TRBJ1-5, with no clear D. The V end was cut by 7 bases, the J end by 4 bases, with 11 bases between. The CDR3 totals 13 residues. This CDR3 reads CASKAGGNQPQHF. In DNA form, the CDR3 reads TGTGCCAGCAAAGCAGGCGGGAATCAGCCCCAGCATTTT.

The chain combines TRBV12-3 or TRBV12-4 with TRBJ2-7; perhaps TRBD1 as D (5 bases). This CDR3 contains 13 residues. V dropped 2 bases and J dropped 2 bases, with 7 bases sitting between them. For the CDR3, the DNA is TGTGCCAGCAGTTTAAGACAGACCTACGAGCAGTACTTC. It is translated as CASSLRQTYEQYF.

Details on this clone: Other DNA variants within this sample encode the same CDR3. The rearrangement joins TRBV7-3 to TRBJ1-1; the D is unclear. This CDR3 spans 13 amino acids. Germline-derived CDR1 and CDR2 are SGHTA and FQGTGA. V gave up 1 base and J gave up 0 bases, with 3 bases separating them. Here the CDR3 reads CASSLRLNTEAFF. CDR3 nucleotides: TGTGCCAGCAGCTTAAGGTTGAACACTGAAGCTTTCTTT.

The chain combines TRBV27 with TRBJ1-6, with a weak D call TRBD1 (5 bases). Trimming took 8 bases from V and 9 from J, leaving 23 bases between them. The CDR3 sequence is 16 residues long. The germline V gene has CDR1 MNHEY and CDR2 SMNVEV (reference sequence). This CDR3 reads CASSPASGRMVSPLHF. For the CDR3, the DNA is TGTGCCAGCTCCCCGGCCTCAGGGAGGATGGTTTCACCCCTCCACTTT.